This TCR beta chain derives from a study of PD-1 blockade in classical Hodgkin lymphoma. Study context: Intravenous delivery of nivolumab at 3 mg/kg to patients occurred every 2 weeks. The study, taken as a whole, reports: Complete responders matched newly diagnosed patients in baseline diversity. The authors have not defined what causes the repertoire differences, possibly disease activity or prior therapy.

About this clone: The antigen remains unidentified.

Only in-frame clones appear in the TCRdb table, and some are missing; sequencing was by immunoSEQ multiplex PCR. Altogether more than 25,000 clones are present, around 85% being singletons, with the ten largest covering 2.4%. V lost 1 base, J lost 7 bases, and 8 bases lay in between. Germline V gene lookup returns CDR1 SEHNR and CDR2 FQNEAQ (reference sequence). The CDR3 runs to 14 residues. The time point here: cycle 4 day 1 (C4D1), after less than 7 weeks of nivolumab. All the patients suffered relapse after autologous stem cell transplantation, and brentuximab vedotin exposure differed. Researchers used magnetic negative selection to pull out pure CD4+ T cells from thawed PBMCs.

Sequences were derived from CD4+ T cells from blood, sampled before the fourth cycle of nivolumab. The receptor comes from a human donor with classical Hodgkin lymphoma. The chain recombines TRBV7-9 with TRBJ1-6; D is unresolved. CDR3 DNA: TGTGCCAGCAGCTTAGAAGGCTCAAATTCACCCCTCCACTTT. Protein product: CASSLEGSNSPLHF. The whole variable domain, remainder taken from reference TRBV7-9 and TRBJ1-6, is DTGVSQNPRHKITKRGQNVTFRCDPISEHNRLYWYRQTLGQGPEFLTYFQNEAQLEKSRLLSDRFSAERPKGSFSTLEIQRTEQGDSAMYLCASSLEGSNSPLHFGNGTRLTVT.